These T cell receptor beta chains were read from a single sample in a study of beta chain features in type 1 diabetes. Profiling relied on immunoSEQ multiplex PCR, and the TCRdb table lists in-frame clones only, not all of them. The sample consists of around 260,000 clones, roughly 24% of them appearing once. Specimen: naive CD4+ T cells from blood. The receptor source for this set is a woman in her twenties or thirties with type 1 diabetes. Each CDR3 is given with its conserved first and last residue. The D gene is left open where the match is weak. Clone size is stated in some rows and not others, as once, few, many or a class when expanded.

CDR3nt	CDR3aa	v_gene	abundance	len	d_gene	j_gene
TGTGCCAGCAGTGCAAAAAGAGCGGGTGGGACCTACGAGCAGTACTTC	CASSAKRAGGTYEQYF	TRBV6-1	NA	16	NA	TRBJ2-7
TGTGCCATCAGTGACGGGAGGGCAGACTACAATGAGCAGTTCTTC	CAISDGRADYNEQFF	TRBV10-3	few	15	TRBD2	TRBJ2-1
TGTGCCTGGACGGGGACAGACGGAAACACCATATATTTT	CAWTGTDGNTIYF	TRBV30	NA	13	TRBD1	TRBJ1-3
TGTGCCTGGACAGGGGGCTACTATGGCTACACCTTC	CAWTGGYYGYTF	TRBV30	NA	12	TRBD1	TRBJ1-2
TGTCACCAGCACCCGATGGCGGGAGCCTTCTACGAGCAGTACTTC	CHQHPMAGAFYEQYF	TRBV27	NA	15	TRBD2	TRBJ2-7
TGCGCCAGCAGTGAGTCTTACGAGGGCTTGGGAGAGACCCAGTACTTC	CASSESYEGLGETQYF	TRBV10-2	NA	16	NA	TRBJ2-5
TGTGCCAGCAGCTTATCCGGGACTAGCCCGCCGTACAATGAGCAGTTCTTC	CASSLSGTSPPYNEQFF	TRBV11-3	few	17	TRBD2	TRBJ2-1
TGTGCCTGGAGTGGACAGGGCCTACAGACCCAGTACTTC	CAWSGQGLQTQYF	TRBV30	NA	13	TRBD1	TRBJ2-5
TGTGCCTGGAGTGAGGACTTGTACTACGAGCAGTACTTC	CAWSEDLYYEQYF	TRBV30	few	13	NA	TRBJ2-7
TGTGCCAGCAGCCCTGGACTAGCGGGAGTCGGGGGTGAGCAGTTCTTC	CASSPGLAGVGGEQFF	TRBV7-9	NA	16	TRBD2	TRBJ2-1
TGCAGCGTTGGCAGGGATTCCGATACGCAGTATTTT	CSVGRDSDTQYF	TRBV29-1	few	12	NA	TRBJ2-3
TGCGCCAGCAGCCATGCCCTATCCTACGAGCAGTACTTC	CASSHALSYEQYF	TRBV4-1	few	13	NA	TRBJ2-7
TGTGCCAGTAGTATCGGCGGGGGTAGCTCCTACGAGCAGTACTTC	CASSIGGGSSYEQYF	TRBV19	once	15	TRBD2	TRBJ2-7
TGTGCCACTAACGGGGGTAGCAATCAGCCCCAGCATTTT	CATNGGSNQPQHF	TRBV6-5	NA	13	NA	TRBJ1-5
TGTGCCAGTAGTATAAGAGGGACAGGAGCAATGAACACTGAAGCTTTCTTT	CASSIRGTGAMNTEAFF	TRBV19	NA	17	TRBD1	TRBJ1-1
TGTGCCAGCAGTGAGCGGGAGGAGTACAATGAGCAGTTCTTC	CASSEREEYNEQFF	TRBV25-1	NA	14	TRBD2	TRBJ2-1
TGTGCCAGCGGACTATCCCTTGGGAATGAGCAGTTCTTC	CASGLSLGNEQFF	TRBV11-3	NA	13	NA	TRBJ2-1
TGTGCCAGTCGGGCCGCAGGGGAGACCCAGTACTTC	CASRAAGETQYF	TRBV25-1	few	12	NA	TRBJ2-5
TGTGCCAGCAGTACCGGGACTAGCATCCATGAGCAGTTCTTC	CASSTGTSIHEQFF	TRBV27	NA	14	TRBD2	TRBJ2-1
TGTGCCAGCAGTTTATCCCACCGTAGCTCTGGGGCCAACGTCCTGACTTTC	CASSLSHRSSGANVLTF	TRBV27	NA	17	NA	TRBJ2-6
TGTGCCAGCTCATCGAATCCCGGGGGGAGCACAGATACGCAGTATTTT	CASSSNPGGSTDTQYF	TRBV18	few	16	TRBD2	TRBJ2-3
TGTGCCAGCACCCTGACTTCCCTCCTCGAGCAGTACTTC	CASTLTSLLEQYF	TRBV21-1	NA	13	NA	TRBJ2-7
TGTGCCAGTGGGGCTAGCGGGTACAATGAGCAGTTCTTC	CASGASGYNEQFF	TRBV28	NA	13	TRBD2	TRBJ2-1
TGTGCCAGCAGCCCCAGAGGGAGCGGATCTTATGGCTACACCTTC	CASSPRGSGSYGYTF	TRBV9	few	15	NA	TRBJ1-2
TGTGCCAGCTCACCCGGCGCAGGGGTTATGAACACTGAAGCTTTCTTT	CASSPGAGVMNTEAFF	TRBV18	few	16	NA	TRBJ1-1
TGTGCCAGCAGCTACGGAGTTACGCAGTATTTT	CASSYGVTQYF	TRBV11-2	few	11	NA	TRBJ2-3
TGTGCCAGCAGTTACTCGAGTCAGGGGGTAGACAATGAGCAGTTCTTC	CASSYSSQGVDNEQFF	TRBV6-5	NA	16	TRBD1	TRBJ2-1
TGTGCCAGCAGCGCCAGAGGGGGTTCCATCTACGAGCAGTACTTC	CASSARGGSIYEQYF	TRBV9	NA	15	NA	TRBJ2-7
TGTGCCAGCAGCATACAGGGGCAAGCTTTCTTT	CASSIQGQAFF	TRBV11-2	NA	11	TRBD1	TRBJ1-1
TGCAGCGTTGTGACAGTAATCTTTTCCTACAATGAGCAGTTCTTC	CSVVTVIFSYNEQFF	TRBV29-1	NA	15	NA	TRBJ2-1
TGTGCCAGCAGACCACAGGTCGCCAGGCGGCACGAAAAACTGTTTTTT	CASRPQVARRHEKLFF	TRBV7-9	NA	16	NA	TRBJ1-4
TGTGCCAGCAGTTCGACAGACTTGCGTCGGGAGCAGTACTTC	CASSSTDLRREQYF	TRBV27	few	14	NA	TRBJ2-7
TGTGCCAGCAGTTTGTTGGGGGAGGGGGGGTTCTTC	CASSLLGEGGFF	TRBV28	few	12	NA	TRBJ2-1
TGTGCCAGCAGTTTATTAGGGACTGGCACTAGAAATGAGCAGTTCTTC	CASSLLGTGTRNEQFF	TRBV27	NA	16	NA	TRBJ2-1
TGCAGCGTTGAAAGGACAGGGGTAATGAATGAGCAGTTCTTC	CSVERTGVMNEQFF	TRBV29-1	few	14	TRBD1	TRBJ2-1
TGTGCCTGGACTAGCGGGCAAGAGACCCAGTACTTC	CAWTSGQETQYF	TRBV30	NA	12	TRBD2	TRBJ2-5
TGTGCCAGCAGCTTGTCACTAGCGGGAGATGGTGAGCAGTTCTTC	CASSLSLAGDGEQFF	TRBV5-4	NA	15	TRBD2	TRBJ2-1
TGTGCCAGCAGCAAAGGATTCCGGGACCTAGCGGAGCAGTACTTC	CASSKGFRDLAEQYF	TRBV21-1	few	15	NA	TRBJ2-7
TGTGCCAGCAGCGTAGCTCCCGACAGACATCAGCCCCAGCATTTT	CASSVAPDRHQPQHF	TRBV9	few	15	NA	TRBJ1-5
TGCGCCAGCAGCTTGGTTTCGGCGGGAGGTGCCGAGCAGTACTTC	CASSLVSAGGAEQYF	TRBV5-1	NA	15	TRBD2	TRBJ2-7
TGCAGCGTTTCGCACCCGGGACAGGGGGGCTATGGCTACACCTTC	CSVSHPGQGGYGYTF	TRBV29-1	few	15	TRBD1	TRBJ1-2
TGTGCCAGCAGTGAATTTCCTAGCGGGCAGACAGATACGCAGTATTTT	CASSEFPSGQTDTQYF	TRBV2	NA	16	TRBD2	TRBJ2-3
TGTGCCAGCTCACCACCAGGGAGCTCTGGAAACACCATATATTTT	CASSPPGSSGNTIYF	TRBV18	NA	15	NA	TRBJ1-3
TGCAGTGCCGAACAGTACAATGAGCAGTTCTTC	CSAEQYNEQFF	TRBV20-1	NA	11	NA	TRBJ2-1
TGTGCCAGCAGCTTAGCGGCAGGGCAGAACACTGAAGCTTTCTTT	CASSLAAGQNTEAFF	TRBV11-2	few	15	NA	TRBJ1-1
TGTGCCAGCAGCTTGGGAGCGGGTTTAACAGATACGCAGTATTTT	CASSLGAGLTDTQYF	TRBV5-6	few	15	NA	TRBJ2-3
TGTGCCAGCAGCTCACCTAACCGGGACAGGGTTTATCATGGCTACACCTTC	CASSSPNRDRVYHGYTF	TRBV7-2	few	17	TRBD1	TRBJ1-2
TGTGCCAGCTCACCTCAGGCCGGACTAGCGGAAACAAATGAGCAGTTCTTC	CASSPQAGLAETNEQFF	TRBV18	NA	17	TRBD2	TRBJ2-1
TGTGCCTGGAGTCGAACAACCGCTGGAAACACCATATATTTT	CAWSRTTAGNTIYF	TRBV30	NA	14	NA	TRBJ1-3
TGTGCCAGCTCACCGGGTACTAGCGGGAGTACGGCCTACGAGCAGTACTTC	CASSPGTSGSTAYEQYF	TRBV18	NA	17	TRBD2	TRBJ2-7
TGCGCCAGCAGCTTGGGAATGGACAGGGTCTCCTACGAGCAGTACTTC	CASSLGMDRVSYEQYF	TRBV5-1	NA	16	TRBD1	TRBJ2-7
TGTGCCAGCAGCTTACGGGGGAGTAGGGACAATGAGCAGTTCTTC	CASSLRGSRDNEQFF	TRBV7-9	NA	15	NA	TRBJ2-1
TGCGCCAGCAGCTCCGGACAGGGGTGGACCGGGGAGCTGTTTTTT	CASSSGQGWTGELFF	TRBV5-1	NA	15	TRBD1	TRBJ2-2
TGTGCTCTTAGACTCGGCGGGGCCACAGATACGCAGTATTTT	CALRLGGATDTQYF	TRBV30	NA	14	NA	TRBJ2-3
TGCGCCAGCAGCTTGGACGGACAGGGCTTTTATACGCAGTATTTT	CASSLDGQGFYTQYF	TRBV5-1	NA	15	TRBD1	TRBJ2-3
TGTGCCAGCAGGCCTGGGGGGGGACCGGGGGAGACCCAGTACTTC	CASRPGGGPGETQYF	TRBV6-5	NA	15	TRBD2	TRBJ2-5